One sample yielded the 3 T cell receptor beta chains listed below, sequenced in a study of vaccination effects on CD4 cells after COVID-19. Their recognized antigens are unknown. Sequencing followed a ViraFEST assay step that expanded antigen-specific CD4+ T cells with viral peptide pools. Culture proceeded for under twelve days, and CD4+ T cells were then isolated. Their SARS-CoV-2 infection, verified by PCR, occurred between March and December 2020. TCRdb's copy holds only in-frame clones and misses some; the assay was immunoSEQ multiplex PCR. Of about 45,000 clones in the sample, around 79% were seen once. The source was CD4+ T cells from PBMCs cultured with a peptide pool, collected before COVID-19 vaccination. The receptors were gathered from a human donor who had a prior SARS-CoV-2 infection.

The rearrangement links TRBV7-9 to TRBJ2-2; TRBD2 matches 10 bases. This CDR3 comprises 19 residues. The ends lost 2 bases at V and 4 bases at J; junction bases unmatched: 13. Germline CDR1 SEHNR, CDR2 FQNEAQ (reference sequence). CDR3 in DNA: TGTGCCAGCAGCTTATCTCCTATATGGACTAGCGGATTCACCGGGGAGCTGTTTTTT. The encoded protein is CASSLSPIWTSGFTGELFF.

The chain carries TRBV28 and TRBJ1-5; 7 nucleotides match TRBD1. Germline V CDR1 and CDR2: MDHEN, SYDVKM. The CDR3 covers 15 residues. Trimming cost V 4 bases and J 2 bases; bases outside gene matches: 5. In nucleotides, the CDR3 is TGTGCCAGCAGTTCTCAAACAGGGGGCAATCAGCCCCAGCATTTT. Residues: CASSSQTGGNQPQHF.

V is TRBV7-6 and J is TRBJ1-2, with 7 bases lining up with TRBD1. V was pared by 0 bases and J by 6 bases, with 10 bases of the junction left unmatched. There are 16 residues in the CDR3. Germline CDR1 is SGHVS and CDR2 is FNYEAQ. The CDR3 here is CASSLAAAGQGDGYTF. The CDR3 nucleotides read TGTGCCAGCAGCTTAGCCGCCGCCGGGCAGGGGGATGGCTACACCTTC.